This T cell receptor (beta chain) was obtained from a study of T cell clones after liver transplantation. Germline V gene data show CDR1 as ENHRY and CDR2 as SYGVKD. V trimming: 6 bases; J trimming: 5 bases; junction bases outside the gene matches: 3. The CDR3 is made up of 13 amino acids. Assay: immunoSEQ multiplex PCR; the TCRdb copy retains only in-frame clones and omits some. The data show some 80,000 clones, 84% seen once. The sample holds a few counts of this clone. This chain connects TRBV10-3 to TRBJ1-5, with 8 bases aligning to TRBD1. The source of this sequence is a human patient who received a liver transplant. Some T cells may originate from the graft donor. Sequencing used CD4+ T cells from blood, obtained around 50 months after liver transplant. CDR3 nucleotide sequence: TGTGCCATCAGACAGGGGGAGGATCAGCCCCAGCATTTT. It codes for CAIRQGEDQPQHF.